Sequencing of this T cell receptor (beta chain) was carried out in a study of cytomegalovirus exposure and HLA in healthy donors. The CDR3 contains 14 residues. Trimming shortened V by 2 bases and J by 3 bases, and 8 bases separated the two germline ends. The V gene's germline CDR1 is MDHEN and CDR2 SYDVKM. Of note for this clone: Its antigen is not known.

PCR involved 60 Vbeta and 13 Jbeta primers. The repertoire was sequenced with immunoSEQ multiplex PCR; TCRdb's copy has only in-frame clones and lacks some. This sample has about 88,000 clones; approximately 71% occur once, and the top ten carry more than 15%. Study-wide results and caveats: The authors considered a cluster of highly shared sequence variants likely to be a sequencing artifact. The productive fraction for most TCR beta V segments was about 90% or about 30% in an earlier analysis.

V and J are TRBV28 and TRBJ1-3; unclear D gene. Material: PBMCs. This clonotype originated in a woman younger than 35 in good health and CMV-seropositive. CDR3 sequence (DNA): TGTGCCAGCAGTTTAGAGGGTAGTGGAAACACCATATATTTT. This encodes CASSLEGSGNTIYF.